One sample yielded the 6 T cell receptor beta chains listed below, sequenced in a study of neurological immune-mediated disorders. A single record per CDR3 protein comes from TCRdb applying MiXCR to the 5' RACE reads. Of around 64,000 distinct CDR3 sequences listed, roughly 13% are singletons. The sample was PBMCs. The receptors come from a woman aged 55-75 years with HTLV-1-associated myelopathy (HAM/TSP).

The CDR3 DNA is TGTGCCAGCAGCTTAGACCAAACCGGGGAGCTGTTTTTT. It is translated as CASSLDQTGELFF. V and J are TRBV11-3 and TRBJ2-2; D call uncertain. Between the trimmed V and J ends, which lost 0 bases and 5 bases, there was a span of 4 bases. Looked up from germline, CDR1 is SGHNT and CDR2 is YENEEA. This CDR3 comprises 13 residues.

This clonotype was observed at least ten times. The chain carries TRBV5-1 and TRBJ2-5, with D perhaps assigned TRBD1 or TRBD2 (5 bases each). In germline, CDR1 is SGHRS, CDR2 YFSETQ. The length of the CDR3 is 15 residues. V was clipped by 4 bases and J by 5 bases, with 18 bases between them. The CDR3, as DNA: TGCGCCAGCAGCGATAAAGGGTACGAGGGGGAGACCCAGTACTTC. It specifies CASSDKGYEGETQYF.

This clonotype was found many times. The CDR3 nucleotides read TGCGCCAGCAGCCAAGAAGGGTGGGAGCAGTTCTTC. Its protein product is CASSQEGWEQFF. The chain links TRBV4-1 to TRBJ2-1, with no clear D. Germline V gene lookup returns CDR1 MGHRA and CDR2 YSYEKL. With 0 bases removed from V and 10 bases from J, the gap between germline ends came to 7 bases. CDR3 length equals 12 residues.

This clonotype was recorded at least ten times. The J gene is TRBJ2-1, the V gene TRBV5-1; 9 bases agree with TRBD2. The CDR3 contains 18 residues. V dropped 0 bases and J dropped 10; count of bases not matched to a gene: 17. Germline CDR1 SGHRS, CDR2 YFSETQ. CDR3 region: CASSLGSFSGRTAGEQFF. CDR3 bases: TGCGCCAGCAGCTTGGGTTCCTTTAGCGGGAGAACGGCGGGGGAGCAGTTCTTC.

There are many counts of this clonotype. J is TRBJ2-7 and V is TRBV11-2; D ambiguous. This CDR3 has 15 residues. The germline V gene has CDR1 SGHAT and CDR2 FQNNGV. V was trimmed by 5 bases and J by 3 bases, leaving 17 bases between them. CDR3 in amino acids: CASSHGRHPRYEQYF. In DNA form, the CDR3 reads TGTGCCAGCAGCCACGGACGACATCCCCGCTACGAGCAGTACTTC.

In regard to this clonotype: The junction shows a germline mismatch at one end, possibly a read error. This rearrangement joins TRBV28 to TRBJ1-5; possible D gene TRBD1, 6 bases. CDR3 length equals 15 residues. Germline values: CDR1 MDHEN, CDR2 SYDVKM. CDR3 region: CASSFAGGRDQPQNF. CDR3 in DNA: TGTGCCAGCAGTTTCGCTGGGGGCCGCGATCAGCCCCAGAATTTT.